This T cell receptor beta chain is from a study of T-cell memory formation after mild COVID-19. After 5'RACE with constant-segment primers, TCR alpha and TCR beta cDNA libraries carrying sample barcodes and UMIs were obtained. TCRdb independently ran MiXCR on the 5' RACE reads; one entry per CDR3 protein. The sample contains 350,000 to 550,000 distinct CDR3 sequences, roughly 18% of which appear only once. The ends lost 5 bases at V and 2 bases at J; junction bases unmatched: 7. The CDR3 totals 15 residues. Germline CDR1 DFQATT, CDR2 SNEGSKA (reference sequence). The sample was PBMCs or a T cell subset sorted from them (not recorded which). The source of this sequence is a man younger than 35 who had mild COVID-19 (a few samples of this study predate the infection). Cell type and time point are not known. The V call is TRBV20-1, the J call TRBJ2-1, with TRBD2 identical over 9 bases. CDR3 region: CSAGGGAVAYNEQFF. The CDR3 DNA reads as TGCAGTGCTGGCGGGGGGGCTGTAGCCTACAATGAGCAGTTCTTC.